This T cell receptor (beta chain) was identified in a study of beta chain features in type 1 diabetes (dated by TCRdb to between 2017 and 2018). Regarding the complete study: No differences in mean age, gender distribution, total cell number or subset yield were found between patients and healthy donors. Regulatory and stem cell-like memory subsets were isolated from only 8 patients and roughly eight healthy donors, whereas naive and central memory subsets came from all 30 or so donors. A total of roughly 99,000,000 sorted cells were examined across all samples, and the number of cells per subset was strongly correlated with RNA yield. The study compared TCRB repertoires of sorted circulating CD4+ T cell subsets between recently diagnosed type 1 diabetes patients and matched healthy donors. Results and caveats for the whole study, not just this receptor: Shorter templates might have been favored by PCR, but patient and control samples were amplified and corrected together, so both groups would have been affected equally by any skew. Only small numbers of individuals were included in the HLA sub-analyses, which left unresolved whether HLA type had any influence on TCRB rearrangement. The naive, central memory and regulatory TCRB repertoires appeared to resemble one another more closely among patients than among healthy donors. Because cDNA rather than genomic DNA was sequenced, highly expressing activated cells could have been over-represented, although no difference in activation and CD3 levels was found between groups. Patients with type 1 diabetes made fewer insertions and deleted more nucleotides at VDJ recombination sites, implying thymic rearrangement abnormalities. Type 1 diabetes patients showed a moderate but significant shortening of TCRB CDR3 length in all four CD4+ subsets.

This clone has just a few counts. The antigen this receptor binds is unknown. Nothing much larger sits one base from this clone, and base qualities are not available. A single peripheral blood draw of roughly 0.11 L on average was collected from each donor into heparinised tubes. Naive, central memory, regulatory and stem cell-like memory CD4+ T cells were sorted on a BD FACSAria II using a panel including CD45RO, CCR7, CD25, CD127, CD95 and CD27. All sorted populations exceeded 95% purity. PBMCs were isolated immediately by Lymphoprep density gradient centrifugation and stained directly without culture. So that batch effects would be minimized, each experiment stained and sorted samples in pairs, pairing one healthy donor with one patient. The CDR3, from cysteine to phenylalanine, totals 16 residues. The entry retains the CDR3 DNA only, 48 bases that are in frame from base 1. Taken from the germline V gene, the CDR1 and CDR2 loops are SGHTA and FQGNSA. For this chain, trimming is 5 bases at the V end and 7 bases at the J end, and the number of junction bases without a gene match is 9.

The High Capacity cDNA Reverse Transcription Kit was used to reverse transcribe all of the isolated RNA, meaning that expressed TCRB transcripts were what got sequenced. Naive, central memory and regulatory T cell samples underwent deep immunoSEQ sequencing, averaging about 3.5 million total reads per sample. Sorted cells were lysed in RLT buffer and RNA was extracted with DNase-treated RNeasy Micro or Mini kits, depending on cell number. To prevent cross-contamination, every cell subset was processed on its own, while patient and healthy donor samples were processed together. Using the immunoSEQ multiplex PCR, TCRB sequences were amplified from cDNA into 87-bp fragments spanning the CDR3 region. Sequencing of the amplicons was performed on the Illumina HiSeq platform. Per the original workflow: Synthetic template baselines were used to correct PCR bias computationally, reads within Hamming distance 2 were collapsed together, and singletons that could not be merged were discarded. By aligning reads against IMGT, V, D and J genes, CDR3 length, and insertions or deletions at six rearrangement sites were assigned. Within each subset, clonotype counts were normalized to the number of sorted cells before true diversity and Gini coefficients were calculated with the tcR R package. Repertoire sharing was quantified using the overlap coefficient calculated on TCRB nucleotide sequences. Out-of-frame TCRB sequences from naive cells were analyzed as a proxy for the pre-selection repertoire. Here the immuneACCESS table is served through TCRdb, limited to in-frame sequences with V and J called. Missing clones are a known gap in these copies; in checked studies unresolved V genes cover under half, and the rest lacks a known reason. V, J and clone size were drawn from that table, and D and trimming were deduced from the DNA. Across this sample there are over 200,000 clones, with under 13% seen only once. The ten top clones hold 0.017% of the sample.

The clonotype was recovered from a man aged 25 to 45 with type 1 diabetes. The chain is assembled from TRBV7-2 and TRBJ1-6, with 9 bases in between that match TRBD1. The sample taken for sequencing was naive CD4+ T cells from blood. The intended sense of this specimen's cell subset or site label: true naive CD4+ T cells. The DNA sequence reads TGTGCCAGCAGCCCTAGGGTCGGGACAGGGAATTCACCCCTCCACTTT. The resulting protein is CASSPRVGTGNSPLHF.